This entry describes one T cell receptor beta chain. The CDR3 loop spans 14 amino acids. Germline loops: CDR1 MDHEN, CDR2 SYDVKM. The V end was cut by 2 bases, the J end by 6 bases, with 10 bases between. This entry is derived from a study of blood T cell repertoires in COVID-19. The overall study: Some COVID-19 samples were acute and others convalescent; all came from the United States, Italy and Spain.

Clinical history as reported by participants underpinned cohort assignment. Exposed enrollees had met someone with a PCR-confirmed or clinician-diagnosed COVID-19 case at some point within the 2 weeks before study entry. Per the original methods: Nucleated cell counts were estimated from reference gene primer amplification. Sequenced by immunoSEQ multiplex PCR; TCRdb stores in-frame clones only, minus some. V and J calls and clone size follow that table, whereas D and trimming were derived from the DNA. The table shows 220,000 or so clones, with around 89% occurring only once. Sequencing was done on a sample of PBMCs or T cells enriched from blood (not recorded which). The sequence was obtained from a middle-aged man who had been exposed to COVID-19. The rearrangement links TRBV28 to TRBJ2-2; D gene ambiguous. The CDR3 sequence is CASSLPRPPGELFF. As DNA, the CDR3 is TGTGCCAGCAGTTTACCGCGGCCTCCCGGGGAGCTGTTTTTT.